These 24 T cell receptor beta chains were sequenced from one sample in a study of T cell repertoires in aging, cancer and after chemotherapy. Peripheral blood genomic DNA, not sorted cells or RNA, was the template. A mixed TRB-A/B primer pool amplified rearranged TRB by multiplex touch-down PCR. MiXCR was run by TCRdb on the multiplex PCR reads, yielding one entry per CDR3 protein. The sample includes some 4,900 distinct CDR3 sequences, roughly 29% seen only once; the top ten take roughly a fifth. What was sequenced was blood. The receptors originated from a human donor with a blood cancer. The donor label of this sample is uncertain.

This clonotype is judged medium-sized. The chain uses TRBV6-5 and TRBJ1-2, with 8 bases identical to TRBD1. Trimming cost V 6 bases and J 3 bases; bases outside gene matches: 6. The V gene's germline CDR1 is MNHEY and CDR2 SVGAGI. This CDR3 comprises 14 residues. The CDR3 region has the DNA TGTGCCAGCAGAACCCGGACAGGGCACTATGGCTACACCTTC. Residues: CASRTRTGHYGYTF.

The V call is TRBV6-5, the J call TRBJ1-1; no clear D gene. Trimming left V 4 bases short and J 7 bases short, with 7 bases between. CDR1 MNHEY and CDR2 SVGAGI come from the germline V gene. This CDR3 is built from 11 residues. The DNA for the CDR3 is TGTGCCAGCAGTTCACACCATGAAGCTTTCTTT. Translating it yields CASSSHHEAFF.

The chain couples TRBV5-1 to TRBJ2-7, with 10 positions matching TRBD1. The CDR3 covers 15 residues. Trimming took 3 bases from V and 2 from J; bases not matched to a gene: 5. Germline V gene data show CDR1 as SGHRS and CDR2 as YFSETQ. The CDR3 is CASSSSGTGAYEQYF. CDR3 sequence (DNA): TGCGCCAGCAGCTCCTCCGGGACAGGGGCCTACGAGCAGTACTTC.

This clonotype is termed medium-sized (0.01 to 0.1%). This chain connects TRBV19 to TRBJ2-5, with D possibly matching TRBD1 (5 bases). The CDR3 has 14 residues. V lost 3 bases, J lost 5 bases, and 13 bases lay in between. Germline lookup yields CDR1 LNHDA and CDR2 SQIVND (reference sequence). The CDR3 region has the DNA TGTGCCAGTAGTATCGAAGGGGTTAGGGAGACCCAGTACTTC. This gives the protein CASSIEGVRETQYF.

This clonotype showed up just a few times. This rearrangement joins TRBV5-4 to TRBJ2-2; D is uncertain. The CDR3 spans 13 residues. Germline lookup yields CDR1 SGHNT and CDR2 YYREEE (reference sequence). With 4 bases removed from V and 5 bases from J, the gap between germline ends came to 9 bases. Here the CDR3 DNA reads TGTGCCAGCAGCGATGGCTGGACCGGGGAGCTGTTTTTT. This translates into CASSDGWTGELFF.

The chain couples TRBV6-2 or TRBV6-3 to TRBJ2-7; 9 nucleotides align to TRBD1. Germline V gene data show CDR1 as MNHEY and CDR2 as SVGEGT. V dropped 7 bases and J dropped 2; count of bases not matched to a gene: 9. The CDR3 loop spans 15 amino acids. The CDR3 region has the DNA TGTGCCAGCAACCCTTCCGGGACAGGGACCTACGAGCAGTACTTC. Protein product: CASNPSGTGTYEQYF.

CDR3 sequence reads: CASSLQQGMHTEAFF. CDR3 bases: TGTGCCAGCAGTCTCCAACAGGGGATGCACACTGAAGCTTTCTTT. The chain has TRBV12-3 or TRBV12-4 and TRBJ1-1; 7 positions match TRBD1. Losses at the gene ends were 5 bases for V and 3 bases for J; bases not matched to a gene: 9. This CDR3 comprises 15 residues.

V is TRBV12-3 or TRBV12-4 and J is TRBJ1-1, with a possible D match to TRBD1 (5 bases). The ends were cut back, 6 bases at V and 4 bases at J, with 9 bases in the middle. There are 12 residues in the CDR3. The CDR3 loop reads CASSRGGTEAFF. The CDR3 bases are TGTGCCAGCAGCCGGGGGGGCACTGAAGCTTTCTTT.

About this clonotype itself: A much larger clone lies a single base off, so this may be a read error. CDR3 protein: CSTQSLDTQYF. Written as DNA, the CDR3 is TGCAGCACCCAGAGTCTAGATACGCAGTATTTT. V gene TRBV29-1 combines with J gene TRBJ2-3; D not certain. The CDR3 is made up of 11 amino acids. V was shortened by 8 bases and J by 5 bases, with 11 bases between the two germline ends. Germline assignment: CDR1 SQVTM and CDR2 ANQGSEA.

This chain links TRBV6-5 with TRBJ2-5; 14 bases fit TRBD2. Germline-derived CDR1 and CDR2 are MNHEY and SVGAGI. The CDR3 loop spans 16 amino acids. V dropped 6 bases and J dropped 2; count of bases not matched to a gene: 5. The CDR3 reads CASSGGTSGSQETQYF. Written as DNA, the CDR3 is TGTGCCAGCAGCGGTGGGACTAGCGGGAGTCAAGAGACCCAGTACTTC.

Only a few counts were recorded for this clonotype. In DNA, the CDR3 is TGTGCCACCAGCCCTGGGACAGGGTTTTCACCCCTCCACTTT. Translated, it gives CATSPGTGFSPLHF. The chain links TRBV15 to TRBJ1-6, with 9 bases lining up with TRBD1. This CDR3 has 14 residues. Looked up from germline, CDR1 is LNHNV and CDR2 is YYDKDF (reference sequence). The V segment lost 5 bases and the J segment 9 bases; nucleotides outside the gene matches: 5.

The chain is built from TRBV6-2 or TRBV6-3 and TRBJ1-6; possible D gene TRBD1, 6 bases. V shed 6 bases and J shed 9 bases, with 9 bases lying between them. Germline CDR1 MNHEY, CDR2 SVGEGT. This CDR3 region has 12 residues. CDR3 amino acids: CASRRGSSPLHF. In DNA form, the CDR3 reads TGTGCCAGCAGGAGGGGGTCTTCACCCCTCCACTTT.

This clonotype was counted only a few times. This chain uses TRBV6-1 with TRBJ2-6; D may be TRBD1 (5 bases). V was shortened by 0 bases and J by 0 bases, with 27 bases between the two germline ends. This CDR3 is 23 amino acids long. Germline V gene sequence: CDR1 MNHNS, CDR2 SASEGT. In DNA form, the CDR3 reads TGTGCCAGCAGTGAAGCGCCTGTGGTAGGGGTTTTCCCCTTCGTCTCTGGGGCCAACGTCCTGACTTTC. This translates into CASSEAPVVGVFPFVSGANVLTF.

V is TRBV18 and J is TRBJ2-7, with D hard to call. With 4 bases removed from V and 8 bases from J, the gap between germline ends came to 15 bases. This CDR3 comprises 13 residues. Germline CDR1 reads KGHSH; CDR2 reads LQKENI. CDR3 residues: CASSQVDVNKQYF. For the CDR3, the DNA is TGTGCCAGCTCACAAGTGGACGTCAACAAGCAGTACTTC.

This clonotype is medium-sized (0.01 to 0.1%). The chain links TRBV12-3 or TRBV12-4 to TRBJ2-6; D is ambiguous. CDR3 length: 11 amino acids. The V and J ends lost 7 bases and 4 bases respectively, with 2 bases between them. CDR3 sequence reads: CASKGANVLTF. The CDR3 nucleotides are TGTGCCAGCAAGGGGGCCAACGTCCTGACTTTC.

The rearrangement links TRBV27 to TRBJ1-1; 10 positions agree with TRBD1. The CDR3 extends over 14 amino acids. With V trimmed by 6 bases and J by 3 bases, 4 bases remained unmatched. The germline CDR1 and CDR2 sequences are MNHEY and SMNVEV (reference sequence). This chain's CDR3 is CASRIDRGHTEAFF. The CDR3 region has the DNA TGTGCCAGCAGGATTGACAGGGGGCACACTGAAGCTTTCTTT.

The V gene is TRBV24-1, the J gene TRBJ1-6, with a weak D call TRBD1 (5 bases). The CDR3 totals 20 residues. Germline assignment: CDR1 KGHDR and CDR2 SFDVKD. V was clipped by 6 bases and J by 7 bases, with 30 bases between them. The CDR3 region has the DNA TGTGCCACCAGTCCCAGTTTAGTGGGACGCAACTTCAGTATGAATTCACCCCTCCACTTT. Protein sequence: CATSPSLVGRNFSMNSPLHF.

The genes are TRBV6-5 and TRBJ1-2; D may be TRBD1 (6 bases). CDR3 length: 15 amino acids. Germline V gene lookup returns CDR1 MNHEY and CDR2 SVGAGI. Trimming removed 1 base at V and 3 bases at J, with 12 bases between. CDR3 nucleotides: TGTGCCAGCAGTTACTTGACAGGAGGGGACTATGGCTACACCTTC. It specifies CASSYLTGGDYGYTF.

CDR3 sequence: CASSVEGYGYTF. The DNA for the CDR3 is TGTGCCAGCAGCGTCGAGGGGTATGGCTACACCTTC. This chain links TRBV7-9 with TRBJ1-2, with D possibly TRBD1 on 5 matching bases. V gave up 5 bases and J gave up 5 bases, with 9 bases separating them. Germline loops: CDR1 SEHNR, CDR2 FQNEAQ (reference sequence). The CDR3 is 12 amino acids.

This clonotype was picked up a small number of times. The rearrangement joins TRBV29-1 to TRBJ1-1, with D maybe TRBD1 (5 bases). Trimming pared 0 bases from V and 1 base from J, leaving 21 bases between. The CDR3 loop spans 18 amino acids. The germline V gene encodes CDR1 SQVTM and CDR2 ANQGSEA. CDR3: CSVEDLRGSLLGNTEAFF. CDR3 coding DNA: TGCAGCGTTGAAGATCTTAGGGGTTCCCTACTGGGGAACACTGAAGCTTTCTTT. Full variable domain (rest looked up from reference TRBV29-1 and TRBJ1-1): SAVISQKPSRDICQRGTSLTIQCQVDSQVTMMFWYRQQPGQSLTLIATANQGSEATYESGFVIDKFPISRPNLTFSTLTVSNMSPEDSSIYLCSVEDLRGSLLGNTEAFFGQGTRLTVV.

This clonotype showed up just a few times. The chain carries TRBV19 and TRBJ2-1, with 12 positions matching TRBD2. CDR3 length equals 20 residues. The germline CDR1 and CDR2 sequences are LNHDA and SQIVND (reference sequence). The V segment lost 5 bases and the J segment 0 bases; nucleotides outside the gene matches: 14. CDR3 loop: CASSPLAGTSGSSSYNEQFF. For the CDR3, the DNA is TGTGCCAGTAGTCCCTTGGCCGGGACTAGCGGGTCTAGCTCCTACAATGAGCAGTTCTTC.

This chain uses TRBV5-1 with TRBJ2-1; 7 bases line up with TRBD2. This CDR3 comprises 16 residues. Unmatched junction bases numbered 10, after V lost 4 bases and J lost 3 bases. Germline V lookup: CDR1 SGHRS, CDR2 YFSETQ. CDR3 bases: TGCGCCAGCAGCCCCACCCTAGCGGTCGACTACAATGAGCAGTTCTTC. This sequence encodes CASSPTLAVDYNEQFF.

By sample share, this clonotype is medium-sized. The CDR3 reads CASSMVRTGGAELFF. The CDR3 region has the DNA TGTGCCAGTAGTATGGTGAGGACAGGGGGCGCGGAGCTGTTTTTT. This chain links TRBV19 with TRBJ2-2; 11 bases line up with TRBD1. V gave up 3 bases and J gave up 10 bases; unmatched junction bases: 7. In germline, CDR1 is LNHDA, CDR2 SQIVND (reference sequence). CDR3 length equals 15 residues.

The rearrangement links TRBV10-1 to TRBJ2-2; 9 bases agree with TRBD1. The J segment lost 2 bases and the V segment lost 2 bases, leaving 15 bases of the junction unmatched. The CDR3 has 20 amino acids. The germline V gene encodes CDR1 WNHNN and CDR2 SYGVQD (reference sequence). CDR3 protein: CASSESGDRVAPQNTGELFF. The CDR3 nucleotides read TGCGCCAGCAGTGAGAGCGGGGACAGGGTAGCACCCCAAAACACCGGGGAGCTGTTTTTT.